This T cell receptor (beta chain) came from a study of T-cell memory formation after mild COVID-19. Regarding the study as a whole: Largely, contracting CD4+ clones fell within CM and EM, and contracting CD8+ clones within EMRA. CD4/CD8 balance held among clones contracting day 15 to 85, and later expanders leaned CD4+.

Note on this clonotype: What it binds is unknown.

Via MiXCR, TCRdb re-called the 5' RACE reads, giving one row per CDR3 protein. The data show approximately 210,000 distinct CDR3 sequences, around 19% seen once. Germline CDR1 SGHVS, CDR2 FNYEAQ. V lost 5 bases and J lost 6; bases outside the gene matches: 10. This CDR3 contains 14 residues. The TCR originated in an adult woman who had mild COVID-19 (a few samples of this study predate the infection). Cell type and time point are not known. Sequenced material: PBMCs or a T cell subset sorted from them (not recorded which). The V gene is TRBV7-6, the J gene TRBJ2-7, with 7 bases aligning to TRBD1. The CDR3 DNA sequence: TGTGCCAGCAGCCCAGGGGGTACGGCAATCGAGCAGTACTTC. It specifies CASSPGGTAIEQYF.